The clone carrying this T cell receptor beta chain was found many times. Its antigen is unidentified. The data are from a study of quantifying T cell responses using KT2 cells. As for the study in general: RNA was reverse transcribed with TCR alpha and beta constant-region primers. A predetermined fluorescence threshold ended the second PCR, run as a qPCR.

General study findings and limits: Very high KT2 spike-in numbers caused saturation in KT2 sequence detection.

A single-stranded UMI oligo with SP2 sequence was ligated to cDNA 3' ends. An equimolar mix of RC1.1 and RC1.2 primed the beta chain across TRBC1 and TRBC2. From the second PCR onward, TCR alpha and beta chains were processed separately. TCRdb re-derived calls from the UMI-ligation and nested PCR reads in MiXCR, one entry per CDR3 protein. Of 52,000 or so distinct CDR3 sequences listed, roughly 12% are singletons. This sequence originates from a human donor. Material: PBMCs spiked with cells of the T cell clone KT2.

CDR3 nucleotide sequence: TGCAGTGCTAGAGATTTTGCGTTGAGCCATTCACCCCTCCACTTT. This codes for CSARDFALSHSPLHF. The rearrangement uses TRBV20-1 and TRBJ1-6; D is uncertain. Germline V gives CDR1 DFQATT, CDR2 SNEGSKA (reference sequence). The V gene lost 0 bases and the J gene lost 8 bases, with 14 bases spanning the gap. The CDR3 is 15 amino acids.